What follows describes a single TCR beta chain. Its antigen is unidentified. The data were produced by immunoSEQ multiplex PCR, yet TCRdb's version contains in-frame clones alone and is incomplete. The sample consists of over 100,000 clones, about nine tenths of them appearing once. The sample is drawn from a study of T cell responses to AZD1222 COVID-19 vaccine. Study-level information: Second-dose intervals near 4 or 12 weeks were combined. Study results and caveats: The donor group comprised mostly white British people and more females; the analysis possibly underestimated clonal diversity.

Looked up from germline, CDR1 is WNHNN and CDR2 is SYGVQD (reference sequence). Trimming took 0 bases from V and 1 from J, leaving 6 bases between them. The CDR3 is 14 residues long. The chain combines TRBV10-1 with TRBJ1-1; unclear D gene. Sequenced material: peripheral blood, taken on day 0 of AZD1222 vaccination. The sequence was collected from an adult in good health. As DNA, the CDR3 is TGCGCCAGCAGTGAGTCGGCGAGGAACACTGAAGCTTTCTTT. Translated, it gives CASSESARNTEAFF.